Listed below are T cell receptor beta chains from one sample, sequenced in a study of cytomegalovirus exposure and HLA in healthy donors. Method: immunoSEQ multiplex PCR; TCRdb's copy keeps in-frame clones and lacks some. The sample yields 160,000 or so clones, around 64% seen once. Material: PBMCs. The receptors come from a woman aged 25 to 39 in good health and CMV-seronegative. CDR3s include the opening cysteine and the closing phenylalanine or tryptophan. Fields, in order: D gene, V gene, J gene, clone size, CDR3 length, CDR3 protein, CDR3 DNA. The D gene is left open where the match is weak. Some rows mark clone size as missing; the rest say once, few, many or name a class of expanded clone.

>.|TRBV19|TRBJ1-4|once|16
CASHHTRRETNEKLFF
TGTGCCAGCCATCACACCAGGCGGGAAACTAATGAAAAACTGTTTTTT
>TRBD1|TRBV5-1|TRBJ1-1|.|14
CASTSGGLRTEAFF
TGCGCCAGCACCTCAGGGGGCTTGAGGACTGAAGCTTTCTTT
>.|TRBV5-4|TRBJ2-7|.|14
CASSLRTVDYEQYF
TGTGCCAGCAGCTTAAGGACAGTGGACTACGAGCAGTACTTC
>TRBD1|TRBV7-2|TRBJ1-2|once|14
CASSTRDREYGYTF
TGTGCCAGCAGTACCCGGGACAGGGAATATGGCTACACCTTC
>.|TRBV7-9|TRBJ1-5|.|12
CASSLSLQPQHF
TGTGCCAGCAGCTTATCTCTCCAGCCCCAGCATTTT
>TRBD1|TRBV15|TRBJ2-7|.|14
CATSRAGQGPEQYF
TGTGCCACCAGCAGAGCAGGACAGGGCCCCGAGCAGTACTTC
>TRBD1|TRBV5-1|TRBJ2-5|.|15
CASSLRDRGGETQYF
TGCGCCAGCAGCTTAAGGGACAGGGGGGGAGAGACCCAGTACTTC
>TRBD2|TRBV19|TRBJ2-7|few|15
CASSRLSGSSYEQYF
TGTGCCAGTAGTCGACTGAGCGGGAGCTCCTACGAGCAGTACTTC
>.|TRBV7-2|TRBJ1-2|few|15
CASSLVSGNNYGYTF
TGTGCCAGCAGCTTAGTGTCGGGGAACAACTATGGCTACACCTTC
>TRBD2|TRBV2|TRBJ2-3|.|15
CASSGTSGSTDTQYF
TGTGCCAGTTCCGGGACTAGCGGTAGCACAGATACGCAGTATTTT
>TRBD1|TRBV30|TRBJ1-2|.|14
CAWVGQGGVTGYTF
TGTGCCTGGGTGGGACAGGGAGGAGTTACTGGCTACACCTTC
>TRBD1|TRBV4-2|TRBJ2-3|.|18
CASSQLPTGGSSTDTQYF
TGTGCCAGCAGCCAACTCCCGACAGGGGGAAGTAGCACAGATACGCAGTATTTT
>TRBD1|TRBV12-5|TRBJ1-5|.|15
CASGLVTGGNQPQHF
TGTGCTAGTGGTTTGGTAACAGGGGGCAATCAGCCCCAGCATTTT
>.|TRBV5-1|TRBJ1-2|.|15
CASSPSGVTNYGYTF
TGCGCCAGCAGCCCCTCAGGGGTGACTAACTATGGCTACACCTTC